Shown below are 28 T cell receptor beta chains from a single sample sequenced in a study of CD8 T cells in Susac syndrome. An input of 0.5 to 1 ug of RNA was subjected to reverse transcription using random hexamers. In TCRdb, the immunoSEQ multiplex PCR reads were re-called with MiXCR into one record per CDR3 protein. The data contain 100,000 to 150,000 distinct CDR3 sequences, about 94% of them singletons. Sequenced input: CD8+ T cells from PBMCs. These receptors all come from a human donor with Susac syndrome.

CDR3: CASSLREQGTNTEAFF. The CDR3, as DNA: TGCGCCAGCAGCCTACGGGAACAGGGGACGAACACTGAAGCTTTCTTT. The rearrangement uses TRBV4-1 and TRBJ1-1, with 7 bases aligning to TRBD1. This CDR3 has 16 amino acids. The J segment lost 1 base and the V segment lost 4 bases, leaving 9 bases of the junction unmatched. CDR1 is MGHRA and CDR2 is YSYEKL in the germline V gene.

This clonotype occurred once. This chain connects TRBV20-1 to TRBJ1-1; 9 bases are a match to TRBD1. The CDR3 sequence is 15 residues long. J was trimmed by 0 bases and V by 6 bases; bases with no gene match: 8. Germline V gene data show CDR1 as DFQATT and CDR2 as SNEGSKA (reference sequence). Here the CDR3 DNA reads TGCAGTGCCGTCACAGGGGGCAGCCTGAACACTGAAGCTTTCTTT. Its protein product is CSAVTGGSLNTEAFF.

V and J are TRBV5-6 and TRBJ1-2, with D tentatively TRBD1 (6 bases). Trimming took off 3 bases at V and 8 bases at J, with 8 bases between the two ends. Germline CDR1 reads SGHDT; CDR2 reads YYEEEE. The CDR3 contains 11 residues. This CDR3 is CASSSGDGYTF. The CDR3 nucleotides read TGTGCCAGCAGCTCAGGGGACGGCTACACCTTC.

This chain joins TRBV9 and TRBJ2-5, with D perhaps matching TRBD2 (6 bases). V lost 3 bases to trimming and J lost 3 bases, with 12 bases between them. CDR1 is SGDLS, CDR2 YYNGEE, per germline. This CDR3 is 14 amino acids long. The CDR3 is CASSGGDFEETQYF. Written as DNA, the CDR3 is TGTGCCAGCAGCGGGGGGGACTTCGAAGAGACCCAGTACTTC.

The rearrangement links TRBV19 to TRBJ2-1; tentatively, D is TRBD2 (5 bases). The germline V gene encodes CDR1 LNHDA and CDR2 SQIVND (reference sequence). V was cut by 2 bases and J by 6 bases, with 11 bases left in between. The length of the CDR3 is 14 residues. The CDR3 DNA sequence: TGTGCCAGTAGTATAACCCCCGGGGTCAATGAGCAGTTCTTC. Amino acids: CASSITPGVNEQFF.

The chain joins TRBV29-1 to TRBJ1-6; 7 bases are a match to TRBD1. This CDR3 spans 17 amino acids. V dropped 3 bases and J dropped 8; count of bases not matched to a gene: 16. The germline CDR1 and CDR2 sequences are SQVTM and ANQGSEA. The CDR3 protein is CSVERKGTGAVDSPLHF. As DNA, the CDR3 is TGCAGCGTTGAGAGGAAGGGCACAGGGGCGGTGGATTCACCCCTCCACTTT.

CDR3 in amino acids: CASGSSGVSTDTQYF. The CDR3 DNA is TGTGCCAGCGGATCATCAGGAGTAAGCACAGATACGCAGTATTTT. The chain couples TRBV7-9 to TRBJ2-3; D is uncertain. The V and J ends lost 8 bases and 0 bases respectively, with 15 bases between them. The CDR3 contains 15 residues. Germline V gives CDR1 SEHNR, CDR2 FQNEAQ (reference sequence).

The chain carries TRBV6-6 and TRBJ2-1; 8 nucleotides agree with TRBD1. V gave up 1 base and J gave up 14 bases; unmatched junction bases: 4. Germline CDR1 MNHNY, CDR2 SVGAGI (reference sequence). The CDR3 sequence is 12 residues long. The DNA of the CDR3 is TGTGCCAGCAGTTACTTGGACAGGGAGGAGTTCTTC. This codes for CASSYLDREEFF.

V gene TRBV3-1 combines with J gene TRBJ2-7, with a possible D match to TRBD2 (6 bases). Per the germline V gene, CDR1 is LGHDT and CDR2 is YNNKEL (reference sequence). With 8 bases removed from V and 3 bases from J, the gap between germline ends came to 17 bases. The CDR3 is 14 amino acids. CDR3 residues: CASAYGGTSYEQYF. The CDR3 DNA follows: TGTGCCAGCGCCTACGGGGGAACGAGCTACGAGCAGTACTTC.

CDR3 protein: CAWSRPVNSGELFF. Written as DNA, the CDR3 is TGTGCCTGGAGTCGCCCGGTAAACTCCGGGGAGCTGTTTTTT. The J gene is TRBJ2-2, the V gene TRBV30; D is unresolved. The V end lost 2 bases, the J end lost 6 bases, and 13 bases lay between the germline ends. This CDR3 is built from 14 residues. CDR1 is GTSNPN, CDR2 SVGIG, per germline (reference sequence).

This chain uses TRBV6-5 with TRBJ2-1; D is ambiguous. The V end lost 0 bases, the J end lost 6 bases, and 6 bases lay between the germline ends. This CDR3 region has 13 residues. CDR1 is MNHEY, CDR2 SVGAGI, per germline. The CDR3 DNA reads as TGTGCCAGCAGTTACTCGAAGGTCAATGAGCAGTTCTTC. This gives the protein CASSYSKVNEQFF.

The chain is built from TRBV29-1 and TRBJ1-1; 7 bases match TRBD1. The V and J ends lost 6 bases and 1 base, in that order; junction bases with no gene match: 5. There are 13 residues in the CDR3. In germline, CDR1 is SQVTM, CDR2 ANQGSEA. The chain's CDR3 is CSVITGENTEAFF. The CDR3 DNA follows: TGCAGCGTCATCACAGGGGAGAACACTGAAGCTTTCTTT.

The chain couples TRBV4-2 to TRBJ2-3; 8 nucleotides align to TRBD2. CDR3 size: 16 residues. Germline CDR1 reads LGHNA; CDR2 reads YNFKEQ. The J segment lost 2 bases and the V segment lost 0 bases, leaving 4 bases of the junction unmatched. CDR3 nucleotide sequence: TGTGCCAGCAGCCAAGATTGGCGGGGGGACACAGATACGCAGTATTTT. This translates into CASSQDWRGDTDTQYF.

The chain uses TRBV29-1 and TRBJ2-5; D is possibly TRBD1 or TRBD2 (6 bases each). Germline CDR1 SQVTM, CDR2 ANQGSEA. The CDR3 is 15 amino acids. Trimming shortened V by 0 bases and J by 5 bases, and 16 bases separated the two germline ends. CDR3 nucleotide sequence: TGCAGCGTTGAAGATCTTGGGGGCGCGGGGGAGACCCAGTACTTC. It codes for CSVEDLGGAGETQYF.

The chain employs TRBV14 and TRBJ2-7, with D unresolved. Germline V CDR1 and CDR2: SGHDN, FVKESK. Trimming removed 1 base from V and 2 bases from J, with 6 bases in between. The CDR3 is made up of 13 amino acids. CDR3 DNA sequence: TGTGCCAGCAGCCAAGGGGTCACCTACGAGCAGTACTTC. It yields the protein CASSQGVTYEQYF.

The gene calls are TRBV13 and TRBJ2-7; TRBD1 aligns across 7 bases. With 5 bases clipped from V and 3 bases from J, the junction kept 4 bases outside the gene matches. Per germline, CDR1 PRHDT and CDR2 FYEKMQ (reference sequence). The CDR3 has 13 residues. The CDR3 DNA follows: TGTGCCAGCAGCACGAGGGACAGCTACGAGCAGTACTTC. Protein product: CASSTRDSYEQYF.

The rearrangement uses TRBV7-9 and TRBJ1-1, with D possibly being TRBD1 (5 bases). Germline V gene lookup returns CDR1 SEHNR and CDR2 FQNEAQ (reference sequence). The CDR3 spans 15 residues. Between the trimmed V and J ends, which lost 5 bases and 6 bases, there was a span of 19 bases. Here the CDR3 reads CASSHPSEGPAEAFF. In nucleotides, the CDR3 is TGTGCCAGCAGCCACCCCTCGGAGGGGCCCGCTGAAGCTTTCTTT.

J is TRBJ2-3 and V is TRBV7-9, with no clear D. This CDR3 contains 14 residues. Per the germline V gene, CDR1 is SEHNR and CDR2 is FQNEAQ (reference sequence). V lost 1 base, J lost 0 bases, and 5 bases lay in between. This CDR3 is CASSLEGSTDTQYF. CDR3 DNA sequence: TGTGCCAGCAGCTTAGAAGGAAGCACAGATACGCAGTATTTT. Full variable domain (outside the CDR3, taken from reference TRBV7-9 and TRBJ2-3): DTGVSQNPRHKITKRGQNVTFRCDPISEHNRLYWYRQTLGQGPEFLTYFQNEAQLEKSRLLSDRFSAERPKGSFSTLEIQRTEQGDSAMYLCASSLEGSTDTQYFGPGTRLTVL.

This chain uses TRBV6-5 with TRBJ1-1; TRBD1 matches at 8 bases. The germline CDR1 and CDR2 sequences are MNHEY and SVGAGI. V shed 0 bases and J 7 bases; nucleotides not matched to a gene: 4. The CDR3 sequence is 14 residues long. In nucleotides, the CDR3 is TGTGCCAGCAGTTACTCTCCAGGGGGCCGTGAAGCTTTCTTT. As protein: CASSYSPGGREAFF.

This chain connects TRBV4-1 to TRBJ2-3; possibly TRBD1 for D (7 bases). Germline CDR1 reads MGHRA; CDR2 reads YSYEKL. The V and J ends lost 7 bases and 3 bases respectively, with 14 bases between them. CDR3 length equals 14 residues. DNA for the CDR3: TGCGCCAGCACAGGGGGACTCGGGACAGATACGCAGTATTTT. It codes for CASTGGLGTDTQYF.

The genes are TRBV29-1 and TRBJ1-1, with 8 bases aligning to TRBD1. The CDR3 is 16 amino acids. J lost 1 base, V lost 6 bases, and 13 bases had no gene match. In germline, CDR1 is SQVTM, CDR2 ANQGSEA. CDR3 coding DNA: TGCAGCGTGGGGTTGTCAACAGGGGGTTCGAACACTGAAGCTTTCTTT. Residues: CSVGLSTGGSNTEAFF.

J is TRBJ2-7 and V is TRBV4-1; D may be TRBD2 (6 bases). Germline CDR1 reads MGHRA; CDR2 reads YSYEKL. V gave up 3 bases and J gave up 6 bases, with 12 bases separating them. The CDR3 has 13 amino acids. CDR3 DNA sequence: TGCGCCAGCAGCCACCGGGGGACGGGCGAGCAGTACTTC. It encodes CASSHRGTGEQYF.

The chain links TRBV29-1 to TRBJ2-1; unclear D gene. Germline CDR1 is SQVTM and CDR2 is ANQGSEA. With 4 bases removed from V and 6 bases from J, the gap between germline ends came to 10 bases. The CDR3 extends over 12 amino acids. CDR3: CSVVMRINEQFF. CDR3 sequence (DNA): TGCAGCGTTGTAATGAGGATCAATGAGCAGTTCTTC.

The rearrangement links TRBV18 to TRBJ1-4; D gene uncertain. The CDR3 spans 16 residues. The ends were cut back, 0 bases at V and 1 base at J, with 9 bases in the middle. The germline V gene has CDR1 KGHSH and CDR2 LQKENI. CDR3 residues: CASSPPRGGTNEKLFF. The CDR3, as DNA: TGTGCCAGCTCACCACCTCGGGGAGGAACTAATGAAAAACTGTTTTTT.

This chain connects TRBV5-4 to TRBJ2-3; 11 bases align to TRBD2. CDR1 and CDR2 from the germline V gene are SGHNT and YYREEE (reference sequence). With V trimmed by 3 bases and J by 2 bases, 5 bases remained unmatched. The CDR3 sequence is 16 residues long. The CDR3 bases are TGTGCCAGCAGCTCCGAACTAGCGGGGGACACAGATACGCAGTATTTT. Protein: CASSSELAGDTDTQYF.

This clonotype appeared a single time. The gene calls are TRBV5-6 and TRBJ2-7; D assignment may be TRBD1 or TRBD2 (5 bases each). V was trimmed by 4 bases and J by 4 bases, leaving 15 bases between them. This CDR3 is built from 14 residues. Germline CDR1 is SGHDT and CDR2 is YYEEEE. The CDR3 DNA reads TGTGCCAGCAGCCATCCGGGACCTATTTACGAGCAGTACTTC. Its protein is CASSHPGPIYEQYF. The complete variable domain, with remaining parts taken from reference TRBV5-6 and TRBJ2-7, reads DAGVTQSPTHLIKTRGQQVTLRCSPKSGHDTVSWYQQALGQGPQFIFQYYEEEERQRGNFPDRFSGHQFPNYSSELNVNALLLGDSALYLCASSHPGPIYEQYFGPGTRLTVT.

This chain joins TRBV9 and TRBJ2-1; possibly TRBD1 for D (5 bases). The V gene lost 0 bases and the J gene lost 7 bases, with 5 bases spanning the gap. The CDR3 is made up of 12 amino acids. The V gene's germline CDR1 is SGDLS and CDR2 YYNGEE. The CDR3 is CASSVEGNEQFF. The DNA for the CDR3 is TGTGCCAGCAGCGTAGAGGGGAATGAGCAGTTCTTC.

The chain links TRBV20-1 to TRBJ2-7, with D possibly matching TRBD1 (6 bases). Per the germline V gene, CDR1 is DFQATT and CDR2 is SNEGSKA (reference sequence). The CDR3 runs to 14 residues. Trimming took 3 bases from V and 2 from J, leaving 14 bases between them. CDR3 sequence: CSARGETGAYEQYF. CDR3 coding DNA: TGCAGTGCTAGGGGCGAGACAGGAGCCTACGAGCAGTACTTC.